A selection of T cell receptor beta chains follows, all from one sample in a study of memory CD4+ T cells and cytomegalovirus serostatus. TCRdb's copy holds only in-frame clones and misses some; the assay was immunoSEQ multiplex PCR. Among about 48,000 clones, 78% were seen once, and the ten largest hold 0.6% to 0.9%. Sequencing was carried out using memory CD4+ T cells from blood. The origin of the receptors is an adult in good health and CMV-seronegative. Each CDR3 is given with its conserved first and last residue. Fields, in order: CDR3 length, J gene, V gene, CDR3 protein.

15 | TRBJ2-1 | TRBV28 | CASSLWHRGQGEQFF
15 | TRBJ2-1 | TRBV19 | CASSIGGGAYNEQFF
16 | TRBJ1-3 | TRBV7-6 | CASSPGDGGSGNTIYF
17 | TRBJ1-2 | TRBV28 | CASRSKGAAGGLYGYTF
16 | TRBJ1-1 | TRBV2 | CASRRQGASTNTEAFF
14 | TRBJ2-4 | TRBV5-6 | CASSLGLGAGHPYF
16 | TRBJ2-3 | TRBV19 | CASIINSGISTDTQYF
14 | TRBJ1-1 | TRBV7-2 | CASSPLMRNTEAFF
15 | TRBJ2-2 | TRBV9 | CASSASGSNTGELFF
14 | TRBJ1-2 | TRBV5-4 | CASSSGTGVYGYTF
15 | TRBJ2-7 | TRBV7-9 | CASSRDYPLSYEQYF
15 | TRBJ2-5 | TRBV5-1 | CASSTAGGGRETQYF
14 | TRBJ1-5 | TRBV2 | CASSNRGRAQPQHF
15 | TRBJ1-5 | TRBV30 | CAWSLSGQGHQPQHF
18 | TRBJ2-7 | TRBV7-2 | CASSTRGTSGGASYEQYF
17 | TRBJ1-2 | TRBV11-2 | CASSFPQGTNNLYGYTF
15 | TRBJ1-2 | TRBV19 | CASSGMSRGKDGYTF
16 | TRBJ1-5 | TRBV7-9 | CASSLDGEEGNQPQHF
13 | TRBJ2-7 | TRBV6-1 | CASNPLAGGPGYF
16 | TRBJ2-5 | TRBV19 | CASSIEATGGDETQYF
16 | TRBJ1-1 | TRBV7-8 | CASYLRGVYMNTEAFF
18 | TRBJ1-2 | TRBV5-1 | CASSFPSTGALDTGGYTF
17 | TRBJ1-2 | TRBV7-9 | CASSPMFRQGANYGYTF
15 | TRBJ1-1 | TRBV5-1 | CASSLVGRSNTEAFF
15 | TRBJ2-7 | TRBV6-6 | CASGSPDPGAYEQYF
17 | TRBJ1-4 | TRBV10-3 | CAIRRDSSNVRNEKLFF
14 | TRBJ1-2 | TRBV5-4 | CASKTSVLVYGYTF
12 | TRBJ1-2 | TRBV30 | CAWRTGTYGYTF
14 | TRBJ2-3 | TRBV6-5 | CASRLPGGTDTQYF
12 | TRBJ2-7 | TRBV11-3 | CASGRGVGEQYF
14 | TRBJ1-4 | TRBV5-1 | CASSFKGGQEKLFF
15 | TRBJ1-2 | TRBV6-6 | CASSYPDRGGRGYTF
17 | TRBJ2-1 | TRBV27 | CASRPPYGGGGRGEQFF
16 | TRBJ1-3 | TRBV13 | CASSPDRTDSGNTIYF
15 | TRBJ2-7 | TRBV5-6 | CASSFGTGPSYEQYF
16 | TRBJ2-7 | TRBV28 | CASSSIRDRGTGEQYF
17 | TRBJ2-3 | TRBV11-2 | CASSLDYASLLTDTQYF
15 | TRBJ2-7 | TRBV5-1 | CASSGGQTFSGEQYF
13 | TRBJ1-1 | TRBV7-9 | CASGSTGNTEAFF
13 | TRBJ2-2 | TRBV5-1 | CASSPERTGELFF